This TCR beta chain is drawn from a study of T cell responses to AZD1222 COVID-19 vaccine. Produced via immunoSEQ multiplex PCR; TCRdb's table is partial and in-frame only. The sample shows some 120,000 clones, around nine tenths of them seen only once. The germline V gene has CDR1 MNHEY and CDR2 SVGEGT. The CDR3 length is 16 residues. Trimming took 0 bases from V and 2 from J, leaving 11 bases between them. The starting material was peripheral blood, obtained on day 0 of MenACWY control vaccination. The TCR originated in an adult in good health. This rearrangement joins TRBV6-2 or TRBV6-3 to TRBJ1-5; D gene ambiguous. CDR3 loop: CASSYSRGLGNQPQHF. CDR3 nucleotide sequence: TGTGCCAGCAGTTACTCACGGGGTCTAGGCAATCAGCCCCAGCATTTT.